A single T cell receptor (beta chain) is shown here with its context. The data stem from a study of blood T cell repertoires in COVID-19. Whole-study context: The samples span acute and convalescent COVID-19 from the United States, Italy and Spain. PBMCs, B-cell-depleted T cells, or T cells provided the cDNA or gDNA that made up the material.

The CDR3 contains 15 residues. Germline V gene lookup returns CDR1 MNHEY and CDR2 SMNVEV (reference sequence). Trimming took 4 bases from V and 2 from J, leaving 14 bases between them. Each recovered donor of Cohort 3 presented with two negative PCRs, clearance, or symptom resolution. In the authors' methods: How many nucleated cells were present was estimated from reference gene primer amplification. Sequencing was performed with immunoSEQ multiplex PCR; in TCRdb, only in-frame clones are kept and a portion is missing. That table gives V, J and clone size, and the DNA gave D and trimming. The sample gives approximately 210,000 clones, 82% of which show up once; 3% to 4% is in the top ten.

The chain is built from TRBV27 and TRBJ2-5, with a possible D match to TRBD1 (6 bases). This clonotype was obtained from a woman aged 55-70 years who had recovered from COVID-19. Sequenced material: PBMCs or T cells enriched from blood (not recorded which). DNA for the CDR3: TGTGCCAGCAGTTCCGAACAGGGTGGTCAAGAGACCCAGTACTTC. The encoded protein is CASSSEQGGQETQYF.